These 19 T cell receptor beta chains were all obtained from the same sample, sequenced in a study of PD-1 blockade in classical Hodgkin lymphoma. Libraries were prepared by immunoSEQ multiplex PCR; TCRdb keeps only in-frame clonotypes and omits some of them. The data show approximately 30,000 clones, with around four fifths seen just once and over 20% held by the top ten. Every patient experienced relapse after autologous stem cell transplantation, and brentuximab vedotin exposure varied. The sample consisted of peripheral blood mononuclear cells (PBMCs), taken before the second cycle of nivolumab. These receptors were taken from a human donor with classical Hodgkin lymphoma.

This clone was found once. V is TRBV7-8 and J is TRBJ2-3, with 12 nucleotides matching TRBD2. The V and J ends lost 5 bases and 1 base, in that order; junction bases with no gene match: 7. Germline V gene sequence: CDR1 SGHVS, CDR2 FQNEAQ. This CDR3 is built from 17 residues. CDR3: CASSPRLAGEGTDTQYF. The CDR3 DNA reads as TGTGCCAGCAGCCCAAGACTAGCGGGGGAGGGCACAGATACGCAGTATTTT.

V is TRBV11-3 and J is TRBJ1-3; D gene ambiguous. The germline V gene has CDR1 SGHNT and CDR2 YENEEA. This CDR3 region has 15 residues. Trimming stripped 5 bases from V and 2 bases from J, with 13 bases between. CDR3 loop: CASSKFWVPGNTIYF. CDR3 in DNA: TGTGCCAGCAGCAAATTCTGGGTTCCTGGAAACACCATATATTTT.

This sequence joins TRBV19 and TRBJ2-7; TRBD1 is a possible D gene (9 bases). Looked up from germline, CDR1 is LNHDA and CDR2 is SQIVND (reference sequence). This CDR3 contains 14 residues. Trimming stripped 10 bases from V and 2 bases from J, with 18 bases between. The CDR3 loop reads CATGGGQGTYEQYF. Here the CDR3 DNA reads TGTGCCACCGGGGGGGGACAGGGAACCTACGAGCAGTACTTC.

This clone was recorded once. The chain carries TRBV15 and TRBJ1-5; D is possibly TRBD1 (5 bases). The CDR3 totals 14 residues. The V end lost 6 bases, the J end lost 11 bases, and 20 bases lay between the germline ends. The germline gives CDR1 LNHNV, CDR2 YYDKDF (reference sequence). Here the CDR3 reads CATSSIRGAWTQHF. The CDR3 DNA reads TGTGCCACCAGTTCGATTCGGGGCGCGTGGACCCAGCATTTT.

V gene TRBV7-9 combines with J gene TRBJ2-3; D is possibly TRBD1 or TRBD2 (5 bases each). Germline loops: CDR1 SEHNR, CDR2 FQNEAQ (reference sequence). The CDR3 has 17 residues. The germline V and J ends were trimmed by 5 bases and 6 bases, with 24 bases remaining between them. The CDR3 nucleotides read TGTGCCAGCAGCCCCCCTGGAGGTGGGACCCGACATGATACGCAGTATTTT. This translates into CASSPPGGGTRHDTQYF.

CDR3 amino acids: CASRELTGVGYGYTF. DNA for the CDR3: TGTGCCAGCAGGGAACTAACAGGGGTTGGCTATGGCTACACCTTC. The chain carries TRBV6-1 and TRBJ1-2, with 7 bases aligning to TRBD1. The CDR3 runs 15 residues. Germline V CDR1 and CDR2: MNHNS, SASEGT. J gave up 4 bases and V 6 bases, and 11 bases lay outside the gene matches.

The chain couples TRBV6-1 to TRBJ1-4; D possibly corresponds to TRBD1 (6 bases). The CDR3 consists of 15 residues. From germline, CDR1 is MNHNS and CDR2 SASEGT. V lost 4 bases, J lost 7 bases, and 16 bases lay in between. CDR3 DNA sequence: TGTGCCAGCAGTGCCACAGGGTTAAGCAGTGAAAAACTGTTTTTT. Translation gives CASSATGLSSEKLFF.

The table lists this clone with a count of one. V is TRBV10-3 and J is TRBJ1-3; D unresolved. From germline, CDR1 is ENHRY and CDR2 SYGVKD. The CDR3 runs to 16 residues. The V end was cut by 5 bases, the J end by 1 base, with 15 bases between. CDR3 in DNA: TGTGCCATCAGTAATCACCCTAGGGTGTCTGGAAACACCATATATTTT. It translates to CAISNHPRVSGNTIYF.

This clone appeared a few times. The chain uses TRBV5-6 and TRBJ1-1, with unresolved D. CDR3 length: 13 amino acids. Germline CDR1 SGHDT, CDR2 YYEEEE. V lost 2 bases and J lost 1, with 6 bases in between. Written as DNA, the CDR3 is TGTGCCAGCAGCTTCGGACCGAACACTGAAGCTTTCTTT. Protein product: CASSFGPNTEAFF.

The chain couples TRBV6-5 to TRBJ1-5, with D unresolved. This CDR3 comprises 14 residues. Trimming took off 4 bases at V and 7 bases at J, with 14 bases between the two ends. CDR1 MNHEY and CDR2 SVGAGI come from the germline V gene. CDR3 DNA: TGTGCCAGCAGTTCCGCCTTGGCGTGGCAGCCCCAGCATTTT. Encoded protein: CASSSALAWQPQHF.

The chain uses TRBV27 and TRBJ1-3, with a tentative D call TRBD1 (5 bases). CDR1 and CDR2 from the germline V gene are MNHEY and SMNVEV (reference sequence). CDR3 length equals 17 residues. Trimming stripped 5 bases from V and 0 bases from J, with 17 bases between. The CDR3 region has the DNA TGTGCCAGCAGTCCGTGGGGGGTGGCCCTCTCTGGAAACACCATATATTTT. Protein: CASSPWGVALSGNTIYF.

The chain has TRBV28 and TRBJ1-1; D perhaps matches TRBD1 (5 bases). There are 16 residues in the CDR3. The V gene lost 4 bases and the J gene lost 3 bases, with 18 bases spanning the gap. Germline-derived CDR1 and CDR2 are MDHEN and SYDVKM. CDR3 sequence (DNA): TGTGCCAGCAGTTACCCAGGGAGGTGGGGGGACACTGAAGCTTTCTTT. This codes for CASSYPGRWGDTEAFF.

The chain is built from TRBV27 and TRBJ1-2, with D unresolved. The CDR3 is 15 residues long. Germline lookup yields CDR1 MNHEY and CDR2 SMNVEV (reference sequence). V was trimmed by 0 bases and J by 1 base, leaving 9 bases between them. The CDR3 sequence: CASSLSPRVNYGYTF. CDR3 in DNA: TGTGCCAGCAGTTTATCCCCGAGGGTTAACTATGGCTACACCTTC.

DNA for the CDR3: TGTGCCAGCAGCCCCGTTAAAATGCGGGGTTCACCCCTCCACTTT. Amino acid sequence: CASSPVKMRGSPLHF. The chain has TRBV7-2 and TRBJ1-6, with D unclear. CDR3 length equals 15 residues. V was cut by 5 bases and J by 9 bases, with 17 bases left in between. Germline values: CDR1 SGHTA, CDR2 FQGNSA.

The V call is TRBV5-8, the J call TRBJ2-5, with unresolved D. This CDR3 region has 13 residues. In germline, CDR1 is SGHTS, CDR2 YDEGEE. The germline V and J ends were trimmed by 1 base and 5 bases, with 9 bases remaining between them. The CDR3 region is CASSLYLGETQYF. In DNA, the CDR3 is TGTGCCAGCAGCTTGTACCTCGGGGAGACCCAGTACTTC.

V is TRBV18 and J is TRBJ2-3; D gene uncertain. The CDR3 runs 14 residues. CDR1 and CDR2 from the germline V gene are KGHSH and LQKENI. V was cut by 3 bases and J by 0 bases, with 7 bases left in between. The CDR3 spells CASSPVGSTDTQYF. The CDR3 region has the DNA TGTGCCAGCTCACCGGTCGGTAGCACAGATACGCAGTATTTT.

V usage is TRBV5-4 and J usage is TRBJ1-4; 8 nucleotides line up with TRBD1. CDR1 and CDR2 from the germline V gene are SGHNT and YYREEE (reference sequence). J was trimmed by 4 bases and V by 6 bases; bases with no gene match: 8. The CDR3 loop spans 15 amino acids. The CDR3 sequence is CASTPDRANNEKLFF. The CDR3 DNA reads TGTGCCAGCACGCCGGACAGGGCCAATAATGAAAAACTGTTTTTT.

The sample holds a few counts of this clone. The V and J genes are TRBV11-3 and TRBJ2-1; D tentatively fits TRBD1 or TRBD2 (5 bases each). V lost 6 bases and J 2 bases, leaving 14 bases between the germline ends. CDR1 and CDR2 (germline): SGHNT, YENEEA. The CDR3 spans 15 residues. CDR3 protein: CASSTNWGTYNEQFF. The CDR3 DNA reads TGTGCCAGCAGTACAAATTGGGGGACCTACAATGAGCAGTTCTTC. Full variable domain (outside the CDR3, taken from reference TRBV11-3 and TRBJ2-1): EAGVVQSPRYKIIEKKQPVAFWCNPISGHNTLYWYLQNLGQGPELLIRYENEEAVDDSQLPKDRFSAERLKGVDSTLKIQPAELGDSAVYLCASSTNWGTYNEQFFGPGTRLTVL.

J is TRBJ2-1 and V is TRBV28, with 11 bases lining up with TRBD2. This CDR3 spans 15 amino acids. Germline CDR1 MDHEN, CDR2 SYDVKM. The V and J ends lost 2 bases and 7 bases, in that order; junction bases with no gene match: 4. Here the CDR3 DNA reads TGTGCCAGCAGTTTAATAGCGGGAGGGAGAAATGAGCAGTTCTTC. Its translation is CASSLIAGGRNEQFF.